This TCR beta chain was profiled in a study of T-cell memory formation after mild COVID-19. Overall study context: TCR clusters were mostly confined to one donor each. Notes on the study in general: Several responding clones turned up in pre-infection memory, indicating that cross-reactive memory may have taken part. Clones which contracted sat mainly in CM and EM if CD4+, and in EMRA if CD8+.

TCRdb re-analysed the 5' RACE reads in MiXCR, keeping a single row per CDR3 protein. Of 270,000 or so distinct CDR3 sequences in the sample, 18% were seen once. This clonotype was recorded many times. Antigen specificity is unknown. The TCR originated in a man younger than 35 who had mild COVID-19 (a few samples of this study predate the infection). Cell type and time point are not known. Sequencing was done on a sample of PBMCs or a T cell subset sorted from them (not recorded which).

CDR3 in DNA: TGCGCCAGCAGCCAAGGCGCGACAGGGGGCGCTGGGACCCAGTACTTC. This translates into CASSQGATGGAGTQYF. The chain links TRBV4-3 to TRBJ2-5, with 10 bases that match TRBD1. Germline V gene data show CDR1 as LGHNA and CDR2 as YSLEER. This CDR3 contains 16 residues. V gave up 1 base and J gave up 7 bases; unmatched junction bases: 9.